Listed below are T cell receptor beta chains from one sample, sequenced in a study of T cells after yellow fever vaccination. Using its own MiXCR run on the 5' RACE reads, TCRdb lists one record per CDR3 protein. Altogether some 200,000 distinct CDR3 sequences are present, 11% being singletons, with the ten largest covering about 40%. The sequencing used CD8+ T cells sorted from PBMCs, collected 15 days after the yellow fever booster vaccination. The receptors were sampled from a man aged 18 to 30 who received the YFV17D yellow fever vaccine. Each CDR3 is given with its conserved first and last residue. Expanded clones are given a class, and other clones once, few, many or no size at all.

CASSQEIGTGGLFSNQPQHF | TRBJ1-5 | NA | TRBV4-1
CASSLVAPPTDTQYF | TRBJ2-3 | NA | TRBV7-8
CARSPGDGTYEQYF | TRBJ2-7 | NA | TRBV27
CSVNGNGIYEQYF | TRBJ2-7 | few | TRBV29-1
CSASFGDHGDTQYF | TRBJ2-3 | few | TRBV20-1
CATSPSGREQYF | TRBJ2-7 | NA | TRBV15
CASSQARLGQDNEQFF | TRBJ2-1 | NA | TRBV4-2
CASSFLTGGWETQYF | TRBJ2-5 | many | TRBV12-3/TRBV12-4
CASSSWRETARAYEQYF | TRBJ2-7 | NA | TRBV7-9
CASSYEGGISNEQFF | TRBJ2-1 | NA | TRBV6-2/TRBV6-3
CASSLDRGQWRAYEQYF | TRBJ2-7 | NA | TRBV12-3/TRBV12-4
CASSPLTGVTDTQYF | TRBJ2-3 | NA | TRBV4-1
CASGSGWENEQFF | TRBJ2-1 | many | TRBV7-9
CASSEIQEGRETQYF | TRBJ2-5 | few | TRBV25-1
CASSLDYFSTDTQYF | TRBJ2-3 | NA | TRBV12-3/TRBV12-4
CASSLGHTLGSYNEQFF | TRBJ2-1 | few | TRBV5-6
CASSRTGGKADTQYF | TRBJ2-3 | NA | TRBV18
CASNSGTQYF | TRBJ2-5 | few | TRBV6-2/TRBV6-3
CSVEVQDYEQYF | TRBJ2-7 | NA | TRBV29-1
CASSPHYEQFF | TRBJ2-1 | many | TRBV5-5
CASGPPGRLVGYTF | TRBJ1-2 | many | TRBV5-1
CASSYGEGPHNEQFF | TRBJ2-1 | NA | TRBV5-6
CASRQGADTGELFF | TRBJ2-2 | NA | TRBV6-4
CASSGGFANTEAFF | TRBJ1-1 | NA | TRBV27
CASSWRGTSGANVLTF | TRBJ2-6 | few | TRBV5-1
CASSQDFRTGLPDTQYF | TRBJ2-3 | many | TRBV4-3
CASSSASTSGGANEQFF | TRBJ2-1 | few | TRBV7-3
CASSLVIKVHEQFF | TRBJ2-1 | NA | TRBV11-3
CATRLIGGSLRADTQYF | TRBJ2-3 | few | TRBV15
CATSRGTANTEAFF | TRBJ1-1 | few | TRBV15
CASSRKGQNNEQFF | TRBJ2-1 | few | TRBV23-1
CASRFTGKTEAFF | TRBJ1-1 | NA | TRBV10-2
CASSEGQSSYNSPLHF | TRBJ1-6 | NA | TRBV6-6
CASSAAGSYEQYF | TRBJ2-7 | few | TRBV7-6
CASSFFRDGNTIYF | TRBJ1-3 | NA | TRBV11-2
CASSLLPSPNEQFF | TRBJ2-1 | NA | TRBV7-2
CASSTSGGVHTGELFF | TRBJ2-2 | many | TRBV7-9
CASGAAGPVNQPQHF | TRBJ1-5 | NA | TRBV7-9
CASSLGQGLGTDTQYF | TRBJ2-3 | many | TRBV11-1
CASSLTGAENEKLFF | TRBJ1-4 | few | TRBV4-2
CASSLGEGAAGYTF | TRBJ1-2 | many | TRBV4-3
CASSYGTRDSYNEQFF | TRBJ2-1 | few | TRBV6-2/TRBV6-3
CASSFGGYEQFF | TRBJ2-1 | few | TRBV5-4
CASGGGDTQYF | TRBJ2-3 | few | TRBV7-9
CASSYRGLEQFF | TRBJ2-1 | few | TRBV4-3
CASSFFGSAGETQYF | TRBJ2-5 | few | TRBV7-2
CASSPDSRPYEQYF | TRBJ2-7 | few | TRBV12-3/TRBV12-4
CASSQDRVGVLGTEAFF | TRBJ1-1 | few | TRBV4-3
CASSLGSTDYEQYF | TRBJ2-7 | NA | TRBV27